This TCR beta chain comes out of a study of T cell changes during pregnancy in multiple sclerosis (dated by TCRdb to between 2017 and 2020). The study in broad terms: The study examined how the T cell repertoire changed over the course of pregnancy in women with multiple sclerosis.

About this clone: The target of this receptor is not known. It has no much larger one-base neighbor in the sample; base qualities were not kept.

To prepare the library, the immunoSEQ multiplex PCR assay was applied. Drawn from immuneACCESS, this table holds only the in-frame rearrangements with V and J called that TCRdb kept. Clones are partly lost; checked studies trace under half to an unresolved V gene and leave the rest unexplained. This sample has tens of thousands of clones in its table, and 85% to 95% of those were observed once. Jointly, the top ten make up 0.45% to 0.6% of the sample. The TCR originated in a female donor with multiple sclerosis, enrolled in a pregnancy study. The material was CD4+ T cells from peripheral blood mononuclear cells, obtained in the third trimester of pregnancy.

In nucleotide form, the sequence is TGTGCCAGCAGAGGGGACAGGGGCTCCTACGAGCAGTACTTC. Its protein is CASRGDRGSYEQYF. The sequence is built from TRBV19 and TRBJ2-7, with 10 bases in between that match TRBD1. V is pruned by 9 bases and J by 0 bases, leaving 5 bases of the junction without a gene match. Including the terminal cysteine and phenylalanine, the CDR3 comprises 14 residues. Only CDR3 DNA is held: 42 bases, read in frame from base 1. The germline V gene (reference sequence) provides CDR1 LNHDA and CDR2 SQIVND.